Listed here is a single TCR beta chain. It lacks a known antigen. Base qualities were left out, and no much larger clone turns up one base away. Library preparation was by the immunoSEQ multiplex PCR assay. A mixture of 60 forward primers for TCR Vbeta segments and 13 reverse primers for TCR Jbeta segments was used in the multiplex PCR. Amplification of the CDR3 region of rearranged TCR beta genes was performed with a multiplex PCR assay on genomic DNA. The amplified TCR beta libraries were sequenced on the Illumina HiSeq System as 87-base-pair reads. The authors' analysis ran thus. Across the 700 or so repertoires, a later analysis counted about 81 million unique TCR beta chains, 8.5 million to 12 million of which were shared by at least two donors. Raw reads were error-corrected and collapsed into unique sequences by a nearest-neighbor algorithm in which closely related sequences were merged to remove PCR and sequencing errors. CDR3 sequences were aligned to IMGT reference sequences to assign V, D and J gene segments. Each retained sequence needed at least a six-nucleotide match to both a V gene segment and a J gene segment. A rearrangement was called productive if the CDR3 had no stop codons and remained in frame with V and J, and every other rearrangement was called non-productive. Following IMGT convention, CDR3 was defined as the stretch from the second conserved V-encoded cysteine up to the conserved J-encoded phenylalanine. The earlier analysis of about 530 of the donors excluded any sequence lacking an unambiguous match to a single V gene segment. In an earlier analysis of approximately 500 of the donors, a V segment was called functional when productive rearrangements were above 56.7%, and segregating when the standard deviation between donors exceeded 5%. A statistical classification framework was built to diagnose cytomegalovirus status from the catalog of TCR beta chain sequences. A later analysis assigned V and J genes by comparing TCR nucleotide sequences with IMGT/GENE-DB human TR gene sequences. In a later analysis, CDR3 sequences and most-parsimonious VDJ recombination scenarios were assigned using the TCRdist pipeline. In a later analysis, each TCR beta chain was defined by its CDR3 amino acid sequence together with its V-gene family, and reads lacking a unique V-gene family were excluded. As a way to deal with suspected cross-contamination and a sequencing artifact, a later analysis dropped roughly 600 nucleotide sequences that were highly shared and had low generation probability. In a later analysis, a clonal expansion index was calculated for each public chain from normalized within-repertoire ranks of inferred template counts. A later analysis computed generation probabilities with a VDJ recombination model fitted to out-of-frame rearrangements, and checked the results against IGoR. In a later analysis, hypergeometric tests were used to score TCR-TCR, TCR-HLA and TCR-CMV co-occurrence, with a repertoire-size bias correction applied to TCR pairs. A later analysis estimated false discovery rates by permuting HLA or CMV assignments 20 times. A later analysis grouped co-occurring TCRs with DBSCAN, adding TCRdist sequence similarity when clustering within HLA-allele-positive subsets. Co-occurrence clustering excluded repertoires with fewer than 30,000 or more than 120,000 public chains, plus five with anomalous nucleotide sharing. Imported from immuneACCESS, the table was reduced by TCRdb to in-frame sequences with V and J called. These copies leave out some clones; in studies compared against another copy, an unresolved V gene accounts for under half, and the cause of the remainder is not known. V, J and clone size were drawn from that table, and D and trimming were deduced from the DNA. Counted in this sample were some 200,000 clones; 80% of them appeared once. The ten largest clones add up to approximately 6.3% of the sample.

Based on the germline V gene (reference sequence), the CDR1 and CDR2 sequences are SGHNT and YYREEE. V is cut back by 4 bases and J by 3 bases, with 3 bases in the junction unmatched. From the cysteine through the phenylalanine, the CDR3 covers 13 amino acids. Only the CDR3 DNA is retained, 39 bases long and in frame from the first base. This sample is drawn from a study of cytomegalovirus exposure and HLA in healthy donors (dated by TCRdb to 2017 to 2019). With respect to the entire study: According to an earlier analysis of a few hundred of the donors, some 180 million T cells yielded roughly 100 million unique TCR beta sequences and about 300 Gb of sequence data. A separate validation cohort of some 130 different subjects was used in addition to the roughly 620-subject first cohort. The T cell repertoires of 666 subjects were profiled by immunosequencing and related to cytomegalovirus serostatus. Because of strong linkage in the cohort, 4 to 6 DR-DQ haplotypes were treated as single units for association and clustering. Roughly 300 gigabases of sequencing data and around 88 million unique TCR sequences made up an early release that covered around 640 HLA-typed donors. Among the roughly 400 genotyped donors, around 81% belonged to the genetic ancestry cluster associated with self-reported Caucasian donors. HLA typing covered class I and class II loci at four-digit resolution. A later genetic analysis took genome-wide SNP genotypes for about three fifths of the 666 donors and used that subset as a discovery cohort. The study aimed to test whether signatures of past pathogen exposure could be identified by cataloging public T cell receptors. The study combined high-throughput TCR immunosequencing, statistical association of individual TCRs with disease status, and machine learning to predict cytomegalovirus infection status. Alongside the repertoire data, information on donor age, sex, ethnicity and CMV serostatus was compiled. All discovery cohort repertoires had been generated using a single sequencing platform. The number of typed donors differed by locus: about 620-640 for A, B, C, DRB1 and DQB1; 522 for DQA1; 600 to 610 for DPA1; and about 450 for DPB1. Among roughly 370 genotyped donors of the cohort, an average of about 240,000 unique TCR beta nucleotide sequences were sequenced per donor, 15% to 20% of them non-productive. In an earlier analysis of roughly 600 of the donors, high-throughput TCR beta sequencing was used to judge whether each TCR beta V gene segment behaved as functional or pseudogenic. To study patterns of TCR occurrence, a later analysis re-analyzed previously published TCR beta repertoires from more than 550 donors and added high-resolution HLA genotyping. In the later analysis, no new phenotypic data were used to find candidate immune exposures; instead, reliance was placed on TCR beta sequences and their occurrence across donors. Overall results and qualifications from the work: Only TCR beta chains were sequenced in this cohort, and the absence of alpha or paired-chain data limited detectable features. Because counts were too low, some 17 rarely observed V segments, including chromosome 9 orphons, were left out of the earlier analysis of 587 of the donors. Because some donors lacked HLA typing at each locus, the association tests relied only on the typed subset. Most TCR sequences were seen in very few donors, while some public TCRs were found in many individuals. In an earlier analysis of roughly 560 of the donors, most TCR beta V segments were observed in productive rearrangements about 87% or about 30% of the time, broadly matching IMGT annotations. In a later analysis, most CMV-associated TCR beta chains were found to appear HLA-restricted, with HLA associations seemingly driven largely by CMV exposure. Correlated functional status among segregating V segments might reflect linkage disequilibrium, but an unknown experimental factor could not be ruled out. Assigning TCR associations to individual alleles was difficult when HLA alleles, especially DR and DQ, strongly co-occurred. A few of the identified cytomegalovirus-associated TCR beta chains were confirmed in vitro to be specific for cytomegalovirus antigens. The study gave a list of about 160 TCR beta chains associated with cytomegalovirus. Cytomegalovirus status was reported to be diagnosed by the classifier with high specificity and sensitivity in both the original and validation cohorts. A later analysis found that HLA-associated TCR beta chains were more clonally expanded and had lower generation probabilities than equally common non-associated chains. Compared with the roughly 670-donor mean, donors in an Asian-associated ancestry cluster had fewer N-insertions in productive TCRs, according to a later genetic analysis. The authors suggested that the approach could potentially be generalized to other disease states and immunological phenotypes. A later analysis associated 16,951 TCR beta sequences with specific HLA alleles at a false discovery rate of 0.05. V-gene and J-gene trimming of TCR beta chains was associated with a missense DCLRE1C variant in a later genetic analysis, and the association was replicated in an independent cohort. A further reported finding was that TCR beta sequences accurately predicted the HLA-A and HLA-B alleles for most subjects in the first cohort. Some IMGT-functional V segments, including TRBV6-2 and TRBV6-3, could not be told apart with the 87-base-pair reads, so those segments were excluded. The sequencing pipeline was judged likely to have produced a cluster of highly shared sequence variants as a technical artifact. Roughly uniform sequencing depth across donors was assumed in presence/absence analyses, although this assumption may not hold. For the cohort, immune exposure information was limited to CMV serostatus. Several of the top co-occurrence clusters appeared to be linked to parvovirus B19, influenza, CMV and Epstein-Barr virus, according to a later analysis. In a later analysis, TCR association rates were found to vary across HLA loci, with the most associated TCRs seen for DRB1 alleles and the fewest for HLA-C alleles.

The cohort consisted of 650 to 700 healthy bone marrow donors. Cohort members were all nominally healthy when sampled, although unrecorded immune exposures were likely present. The donor was CMV seropositive and was included in the group of about 290 seropositive cohort members. Every donor gave a peripheral blood sample, and the peripheral blood mononuclear cells from that sample were used for TCR beta sequencing. The Qiagen DNeasy Blood Extraction Kit was used to extract genomic DNA from the blood cell samples. The clonotype originates from a man aged 35 to 55 in good health and CMV-seropositive. The sample consisted of PBMCs. Here the chain combines TRBV5-4 and TRBJ2-5; 7 junctional bases match TRBD1. The nucleotide sequence is TGTGCCAGCAGCACAGGACAGGAAGAGACCCAGTACTTC. It codes for CASSTGQEETQYF. Supplemented by the reference TRBV5-4 and TRBJ2-5 proteins around the CDR3, the complete variable domain is ETGVTQSPTHLIKTRGQQVTLRCSSQSGHNTVSWYQQALGQGPQFIFQYYREEENGRGNFPPRFSGLQFPNYSSELNVNALELDDSALYLCASSTGQEETQYFGPGTRLLVL.